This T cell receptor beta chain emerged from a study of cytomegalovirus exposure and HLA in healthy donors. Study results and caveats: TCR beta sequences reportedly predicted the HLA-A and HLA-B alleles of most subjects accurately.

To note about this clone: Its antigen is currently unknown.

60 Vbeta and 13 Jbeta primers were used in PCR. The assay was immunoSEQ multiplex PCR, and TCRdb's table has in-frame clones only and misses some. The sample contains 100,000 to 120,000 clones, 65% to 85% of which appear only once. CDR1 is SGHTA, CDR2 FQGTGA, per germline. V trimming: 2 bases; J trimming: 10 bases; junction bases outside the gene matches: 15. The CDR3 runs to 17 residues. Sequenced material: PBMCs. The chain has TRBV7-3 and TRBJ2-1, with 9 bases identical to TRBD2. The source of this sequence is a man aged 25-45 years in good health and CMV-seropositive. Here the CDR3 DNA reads TGTGCCAGCAGCTTAGGTCCGGGGCGGGGGGGCGGTACGGAGCAGTTCTTC. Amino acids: CASSLGPGRGGGTEQFF.